Listed here is a single T cell receptor beta chain. The assay was immunoSEQ multiplex PCR, and TCRdb's table has in-frame clones only and misses some. The table includes some 190,000 clones, over 90% detected once. This sample stems from a study of T cell responses to AZD1222 COVID-19 vaccine. Trimming shortened V by 8 bases and J by 0 bases, and 5 bases separated the two germline ends. The CDR3 consists of 12 residues. From germline, CDR1 is MNHEY and CDR2 SVGAGI. This chain joins TRBV6-5 and TRBJ1-5; no clear D. The sequences come from peripheral blood, collected 28 days after the second AZD1222 dose. The receptor's source is an adult who received the AZD1222 COVID-19 vaccine. The CDR3 region is CASRSSNQPQHF. CDR3 nucleotide sequence: TGTGCCAGCCGTAGTAGCAATCAGCCCCAGCATTTT.